The 17 T cell receptor beta chains presented below share a single source sample, sequenced in a study of cytomegalovirus exposure and HLA in healthy donors. 13 Jbeta primers and 60 Vbeta primers were used for the PCR. Sequenced by immunoSEQ multiplex PCR; TCRdb stores in-frame clones only, minus some. The sample includes under 250,000 clones, roughly four fifths of them seen just once. The sequenced material came from PBMCs. The source of these receptors is a woman between 55 and 75 years old in good health and CMV-seropositive.

The chain uses TRBV9 and TRBJ2-1; 14 positions agree with TRBD2. The germline gives CDR1 SGDLS, CDR2 YYNGEE. The CDR3 consists of 17 residues. V shed 4 bases, J shed 7 bases, and the junction held 10 bases outside the gene matches. CDR3 sequence (DNA): TGTGCCAGCAGCCCAAGCCTGACTAGCGGGAGGGAGAATGAGCAGTTCTTC. It translates to CASSPSLTSGRENEQFF. Based on the CDR3 plus reference TRBV9 and TRBJ2-1, the full variable domain is DSGVTQTPKHLITATGQRVTLRCSPRSGDLSVYWYQQSLDQGLQFLIQYYNGEERAKGNILERFSAQQFPDLHSELNLSSLELGDSALYFCASSPSLTSGRENEQFFGPGTRLTVL.

The J gene is TRBJ1-5, the V gene TRBV10-2; D unclear. CDR1 is WSHSY and CDR2 is SAAADI in the germline V gene. V shed 3 bases and J shed 0 bases, with 6 bases lying between them. CDR3 length: 14 amino acids. CDR3 in amino acids: CASSDGVSNQPQHF. Here the CDR3 DNA reads TGCGCCAGCAGTGACGGGGTTAGCAATCAGCCCCAGCATTTT.

The chain recombines TRBV7-9 with TRBJ2-7; TRBD1 matches 7 bases. This CDR3 has 16 amino acids. J lost 1 base, V lost 5 bases, and 11 bases had no gene match. The germline gives CDR1 SEHNR, CDR2 FQNEAQ (reference sequence). This chain's CDR3 is CASSPRGTARSYEQYF. CDR3 bases: TGTGCCAGCAGCCCCAGGGGGACAGCGAGATCCTACGAGCAGTACTTC.

J is TRBJ1-1 and V is TRBV18; D is undetermined. With 2 bases removed from V and 4 bases from J, the gap between germline ends came to 11 bases. The CDR3 covers 14 residues. Germline lookup yields CDR1 KGHSH and CDR2 LQKENI. CDR3 sequence (DNA): TGTGCCAGCTCACCATTGGAGGTATTCACTGAAGCTTTCTTT. Encoded protein: CASSPLEVFTEAFF.

This clone was recorded only once. This sequence joins TRBV9 and TRBJ2-1; D may be TRBD2 (5 bases). The CDR3 loop spans 13 amino acids. With 4 bases removed from V and 5 bases from J, the gap between germline ends came to 10 bases. The germline V gene has CDR1 SGDLS and CDR2 YYNGEE. The CDR3 region has the DNA TGTGCCAGCAGCCCGGACTGGAACAATGAGCAGTTCTTC. It is translated as CASSPDWNNEQFF.

This sequence joins TRBV30 and TRBJ2-1, with a weak D call TRBD2 (6 bases). This CDR3 has 14 amino acids. Between the trimmed V and J ends, which lost 3 bases and 2 bases, there was a span of 11 bases. CDR1 is GTSNPN, CDR2 SVGIG, per germline (reference sequence). CDR3 sequence reads: CAWSPSATYNEQFF. The CDR3 DNA sequence: TGTGCCTGGAGCCCTAGCGCTACCTACAATGAGCAGTTCTTC.

This clone was seen only once. This rearrangement joins TRBV2 to TRBJ1-2; a weak D match, TRBD1 (5 bases). Germline lookup yields CDR1 SNHLY and CDR2 FYNNEI. Between the trimmed V and J ends, which lost 9 bases and 3 bases, there was a span of 11 bases. This CDR3 spans 12 amino acids. The CDR3 DNA reads as TGTGCCAGTACAGGAGCTTACTATGGCTACACCTTC. It is translated as CASTGAYYGYTF.

This clone was picked up many times. V is TRBV4-1 and J is TRBJ2-7; TRBD1 is a possible D gene (6 bases). CDR3 size: 13 residues. Trimming took off 5 bases at V and 3 bases at J, with 11 bases between the two ends. Germline V CDR1 and CDR2: MGHRA, YSYEKL. The CDR3 here is CASSYRQDYEQYF. CDR3 DNA sequence: TGCGCCAGCAGCTACCGACAGGACTACGAGCAGTACTTC.

This rearrangement joins TRBV6-6 to TRBJ2-7; tentatively, D is TRBD1 (6 bases). The CDR3 consists of 15 residues. Trimming pared 4 bases from V and 2 bases from J, leaving 15 bases between. The V gene's germline CDR1 is MNHNY and CDR2 SVGAGI (reference sequence). The CDR3 loop reads CASSSPGTSTYEQYF. For the CDR3, the DNA is TGTGCCAGCAGTTCGCCCGGGACAAGTACCTACGAGCAGTACTTC.

The chain recombines TRBV7-9 with TRBJ1-1; TRBD1 is a possible D gene (5 bases). Trimming took off 6 bases at V and 2 bases at J, with 10 bases between the two ends. Per germline, CDR1 SEHNR and CDR2 FQNEAQ (reference sequence). This CDR3 spans 13 amino acids. Here the CDR3 DNA reads TGTGCCAGCAGGATTGACAGAAACACTGAAGCTTTCTTT. Protein sequence: CASRIDRNTEAFF.

This clone was found a few times. The V call is TRBV6-1, the J call TRBJ1-2, with D possibly TRBD1 on 6 matching bases. Trimming left V 7 bases short and J 1 base short, with 13 bases between. Germline CDR1 reads MNHNS; CDR2 reads SASEGT. The CDR3 has 14 residues. The CDR3 DNA sequence: TGTGCCAGCACCCTGGACAGATTTAACTATGGCTACACCTTC. Encoded protein: CASTLDRFNYGYTF.

In this sample, this clone turned up once. At one end, the junction sequence differs from germline, possibly due to a read error. V usage is TRBV7-3 and J usage is TRBJ1-3, with 7 bases lining up with TRBD1. CDR3 size: 15 residues. Looked up from germline, CDR1 is SGHTA and CDR2 is FQGTGA. The CDR3 DNA sequence: TGTGCCAGCAGCCTAACACAGGGGTCTGGAAACACCATATATTTT. Protein sequence: CASSLTQGSGNTIYF.

The rearrangement links TRBV30 to TRBJ2-2; D call uncertain. Trimming shortened V by 0 bases and J by 2 bases, and 7 bases separated the two germline ends. The CDR3 has 14 amino acids. CDR1 is GTSNPN, CDR2 SVGIG, per germline (reference sequence). The CDR3 coding sequence is TGTGCCTGGAGTGTTACGGTAAACACCGGGGAGCTGTTTTTT. Residues: CAWSVTVNTGELFF.

This chain connects TRBV5-1 to TRBJ2-3; unclear D gene. V lost 0 bases and J lost 3, with 8 bases in between. Germline assignment: CDR1 SGHRS and CDR2 YFSETQ. This CDR3 spans 14 amino acids. The CDR3 region is CASSLEPLTDTQYF. The CDR3 DNA reads as TGCGCCAGCAGCTTGGAGCCTTTAACAGATACGCAGTATTTT.

This clone was observed a few times. V and J are TRBV19 and TRBJ2-4; unclear D gene. Per the germline V gene, CDR1 is LNHDA and CDR2 is SQIVND (reference sequence). CDR3 length: 14 residues. The ends were cut back, 5 bases at V and 3 bases at J, with 11 bases in the middle. Here the CDR3 reads CASSLQVRKNIQYF. Here the CDR3 DNA reads TGTGCCAGTAGTTTGCAGGTGCGCAAAAACATTCAGTACTTC.

By frequency in the sample, this clone is medium-sized. This sequence joins TRBV6-6 and TRBJ2-7; D remains ambiguous. Trimming cost V 4 bases and J 2 bases, with 9 bases left between them. The germline CDR1 and CDR2 sequences are MNHNY and SVGAGI (reference sequence). The CDR3 sequence is 13 residues long. The CDR3 loop is CASSFAPTYEQYF. Here the CDR3 DNA reads TGTGCCAGCAGTTTCGCGCCAACCTACGAGCAGTACTTC.

About this clone itself: The junction departs from the called germline gene at one end, perhaps through a read error. V is TRBV7-9 and J is TRBJ2-7; 9 bases are shared with TRBD2. Germline-derived CDR1 and CDR2 are SEHNR and FQNEAQ (reference sequence). The CDR3 totals 16 residues. Written as DNA, the CDR3 is TGTTCCAGCAGCTTAGCATCGGCGGGAGGGGCCTACGAGCAGTACTTC. Its protein product is CSSSLASAGGAYEQYF. The variable domain in full, with the rest retrieved from reference TRBV7-9 and TRBJ2-7, is DTGVSQNPRHKITKRGQNVTFRCDPISEHNRLYWYRQTLGQGPEFLTYFQNEAQLEKSRLLSDRFSAERPKGSFSTLEIQRTEQGDSAMYLCSSSLASAGGAYEQYFGPGTRLTVT.